This T cell receptor beta chain stems from a study of cytomegalovirus exposure and HLA in healthy donors. Across the study: Of roughly 360 genotyped donors, about 81% grouped in the Caucasian-associated ancestry cluster.

General study points: In a later analysis, V- and J-gene trimming of beta chains associated with a DCLRE1C missense variant, replicated independently. Only CMV serostatus was available as immune exposure information.

V shed 0 bases and J shed 3 bases, with 12 bases lying between them. The germline V gene has CDR1 SEHNR and CDR2 FQNEAQ (reference sequence). CDR3 size: 15 residues. To note about this clone: Its antigen is not known.

Primers included in the PCR were 60 Vbeta and 13 Jbeta primers. The assay was immunoSEQ multiplex PCR, and TCRdb's table has in-frame clones only and misses some. The sample has some 130,000 clones, over 75% seen once. The rearrangement uses TRBV7-9 and TRBJ2-7, with TRBD2 as a possible D gene (5 bases). This clonotype was sampled from a man aged 25 to 45 in good health. Material: PBMCs. CDR3 protein: CASSLAGDYVYEQYF. The CDR3 DNA sequence: TGTGCCAGCAGCTTAGCGGGCGACTACGTCTACGAGCAGTACTTC.